This T cell receptor beta chain was observed in a study of T cells in Graves' hyperthyroidism and ophthalmopathy. General study points: The model foresaw ophthalmopathy a median around 6 months prior to onset.

This clonotype was seen repeatedly, ten times or more. As yet, its antigen is unknown. Amplified TCR beta CDR3 regions derived from RNA transcripts. HTBI primers were used for first-round RT-PCR of the TCR CDR3. MiXCR, run by TCRdb on the multiplex PCR reads, gives a single entry per CDR3 protein. Here the sample spans approximately 28,000 distinct CDR3 sequences, less than 45% being singletons. The study based diagnoses on clinical symptoms, serum thyroxine and TRAb, thyroid ultrasound and orbital computed tomography. The receptor comes from a woman aged 25 to 39 with Graves' hyperthyroidism. Sequencing was carried out using blood.

CDR3: CASSPIGLSEAFF. CDR3 DNA: TGTGCCAGCAGTCCAATAGGACTTTCCGAAGCTTTCTTT. V and J are TRBV27 and TRBJ1-1, with unresolved D. The CDR3 runs 13 residues. V was cut by 5 bases and J by 8 bases, with 15 bases left in between. Per germline, CDR1 MNHEY and CDR2 SMNVEV (reference sequence).